Sequencing of this TCR beta chain was carried out in a study of T cells expressing NK-cell markers. Study background: It was from sorted CD3+CD56+NKG2C+, CD3+CD56+NKG2C- and CD3+CD56-NKG2C+ T cells that TCR beta repertoires came.

5'RACE template switching with UMIs generated TCR beta cDNA. TCRdb re-called the 5' RACE reads and shows each CDR3 protein once, DNA omitted. The sample totals a few hundred thousand distinct CDR3 sequences; its top ten clones hold 5.2%. Germline V CDR1 and CDR2: MDHEN, SYDVKM. This CDR3 has 14 amino acids. Study-level points and caveats: Roughly 6 donors showed dominant NKG2C+ clonotypes comprising roughly 1.0-7.0% of their CD8+ T cells.

Details on this clonotype: The antigen remains undetermined.

The sequencing sample was made of blood T cells: a sorted CD56 or NKG2C T cell subset, CD4+ or CD8+ T cells, or bulk PBMC T cells (not recorded which). The rearrangement uses TRBV28 and TRBJ1-3; TCRdb designates TRBD1, a call that cannot be tested without DNA. The clonotype originates from a man aged 18 to 69 in good health. The CDR3 protein is CASGSWGPGNTIYF.